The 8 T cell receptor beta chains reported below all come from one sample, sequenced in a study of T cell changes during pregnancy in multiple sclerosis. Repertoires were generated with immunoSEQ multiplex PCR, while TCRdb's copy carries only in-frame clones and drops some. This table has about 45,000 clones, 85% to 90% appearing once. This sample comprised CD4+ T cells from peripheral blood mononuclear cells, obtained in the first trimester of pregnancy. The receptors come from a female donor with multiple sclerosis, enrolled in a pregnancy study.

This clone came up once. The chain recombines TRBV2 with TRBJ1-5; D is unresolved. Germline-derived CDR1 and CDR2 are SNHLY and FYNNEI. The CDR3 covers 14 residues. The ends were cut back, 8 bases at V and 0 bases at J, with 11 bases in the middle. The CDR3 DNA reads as TGTGCCAGCGCTAGACTTAATAGCAATCAGCCCCAGCATTTT. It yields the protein CASARLNSNQPQHF.

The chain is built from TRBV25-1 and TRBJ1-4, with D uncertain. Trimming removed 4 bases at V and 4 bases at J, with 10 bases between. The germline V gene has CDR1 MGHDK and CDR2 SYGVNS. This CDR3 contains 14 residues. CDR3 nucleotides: TGTGCCAGCAGTGTGGGAGGATTTAATGAAAAACTGTTTTTT. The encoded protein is CASSVGGFNEKLFF.

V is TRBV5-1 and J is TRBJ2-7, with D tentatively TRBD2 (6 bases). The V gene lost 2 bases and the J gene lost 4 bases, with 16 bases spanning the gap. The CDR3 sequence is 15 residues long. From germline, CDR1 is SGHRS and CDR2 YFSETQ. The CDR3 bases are TGCGCCAGCAGCTTCGGTGGGGCGGGGTTTTACGAGCAGTACTTC. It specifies CASSFGGAGFYEQYF. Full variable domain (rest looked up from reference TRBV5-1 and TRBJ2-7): KAGVTQTPRYLIKTRGQQVTLSCSPISGHRSVSWYQQTPGQGLQFLFEYFSETQRNKGNFPGRFSGRQFSNSRSEMNVSTLELGDSALYLCASSFGGAGFYEQYFGPGTRLTVT.

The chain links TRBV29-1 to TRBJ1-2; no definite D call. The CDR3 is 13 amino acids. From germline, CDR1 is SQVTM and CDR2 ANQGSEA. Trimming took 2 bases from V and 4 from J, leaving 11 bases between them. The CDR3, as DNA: TGCAGCGTTGAATCGGAGGTGGCCTATGGCTACACCTTC. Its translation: CSVESEVAYGYTF.

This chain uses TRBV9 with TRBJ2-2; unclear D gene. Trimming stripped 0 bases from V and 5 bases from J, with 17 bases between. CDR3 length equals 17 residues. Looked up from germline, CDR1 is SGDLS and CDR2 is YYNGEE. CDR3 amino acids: CASSVEEASYYTGELFF. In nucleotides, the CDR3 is TGTGCCAGCAGCGTAGAAGAGGCCAGTTACTATACCGGGGAGCTGTTTTTT.

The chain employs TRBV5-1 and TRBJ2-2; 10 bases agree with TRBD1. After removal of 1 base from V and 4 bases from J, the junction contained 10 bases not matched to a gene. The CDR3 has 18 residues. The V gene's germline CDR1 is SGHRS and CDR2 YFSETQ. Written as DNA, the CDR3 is TGCGCCAGCAGCTTGAGGGCACGGGACAGGGGACCCACCGGGGAGCTGTTTTTT. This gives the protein CASSLRARDRGPTGELFF.

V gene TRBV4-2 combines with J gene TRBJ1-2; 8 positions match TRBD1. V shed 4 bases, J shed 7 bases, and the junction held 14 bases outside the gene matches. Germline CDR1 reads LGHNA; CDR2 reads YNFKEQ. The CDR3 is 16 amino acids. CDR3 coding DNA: TGTGCCAGCAGCCCTCTAGCAGGGGGCGGGGGTGGTGGCTACACCTTC. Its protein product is CASSPLAGGGGGGYTF.

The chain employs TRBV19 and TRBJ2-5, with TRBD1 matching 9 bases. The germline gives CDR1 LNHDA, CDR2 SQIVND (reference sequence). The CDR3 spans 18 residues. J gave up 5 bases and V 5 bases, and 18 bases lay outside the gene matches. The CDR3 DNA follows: TGTGCCAGTAGTCCAAGCCCCTCCGGGACAGGGATGGAGGAGACCCAGTACTTC. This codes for CASSPSPSGTGMEETQYF. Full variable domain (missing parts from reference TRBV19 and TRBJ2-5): DGGITQSPKYLFRKEGQNVTLSCEQNLNHDAMYWYRQDPGQGLRLIYYSQIVNDFQKGDIAEGYSVSREKKESFPLTVTSAQKNPTAFYLCASSPSPSGTGMEETQYFGPGTRLLVL.